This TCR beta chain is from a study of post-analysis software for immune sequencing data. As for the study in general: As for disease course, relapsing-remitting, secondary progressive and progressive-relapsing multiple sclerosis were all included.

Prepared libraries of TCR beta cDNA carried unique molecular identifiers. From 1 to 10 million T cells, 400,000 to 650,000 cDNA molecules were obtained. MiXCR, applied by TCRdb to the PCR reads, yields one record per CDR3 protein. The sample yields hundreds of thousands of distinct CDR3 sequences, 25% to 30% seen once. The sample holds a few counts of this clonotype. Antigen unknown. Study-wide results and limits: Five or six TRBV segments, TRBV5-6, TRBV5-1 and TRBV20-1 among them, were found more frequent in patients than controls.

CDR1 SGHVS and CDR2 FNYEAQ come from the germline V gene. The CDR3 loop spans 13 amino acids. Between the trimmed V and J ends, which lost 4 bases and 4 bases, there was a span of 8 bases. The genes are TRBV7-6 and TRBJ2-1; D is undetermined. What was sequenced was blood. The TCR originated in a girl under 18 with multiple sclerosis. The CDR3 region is CASSSQRYNEQFF. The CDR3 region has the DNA TGTGCCAGCAGCTCCCAACGATACAATGAGCAGTTCTTC.